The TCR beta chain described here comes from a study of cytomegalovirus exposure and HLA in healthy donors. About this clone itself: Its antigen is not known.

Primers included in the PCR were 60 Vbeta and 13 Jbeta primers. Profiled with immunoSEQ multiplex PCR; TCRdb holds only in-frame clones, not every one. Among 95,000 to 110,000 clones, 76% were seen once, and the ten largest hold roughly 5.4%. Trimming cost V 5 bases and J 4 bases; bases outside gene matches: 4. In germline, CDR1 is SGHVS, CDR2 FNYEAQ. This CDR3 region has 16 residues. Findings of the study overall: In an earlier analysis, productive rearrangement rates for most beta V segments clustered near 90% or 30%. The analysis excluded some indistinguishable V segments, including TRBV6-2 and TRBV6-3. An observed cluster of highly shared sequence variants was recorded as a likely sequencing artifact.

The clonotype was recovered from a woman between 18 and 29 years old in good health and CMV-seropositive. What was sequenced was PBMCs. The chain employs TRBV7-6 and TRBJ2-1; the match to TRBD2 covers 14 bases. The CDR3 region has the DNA TGTGCCAGCAGCCGCGGGACTAGCGGGAGTTACAATGAGCAGTTCTTC. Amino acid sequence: CASSRGTSGSYNEQFF.